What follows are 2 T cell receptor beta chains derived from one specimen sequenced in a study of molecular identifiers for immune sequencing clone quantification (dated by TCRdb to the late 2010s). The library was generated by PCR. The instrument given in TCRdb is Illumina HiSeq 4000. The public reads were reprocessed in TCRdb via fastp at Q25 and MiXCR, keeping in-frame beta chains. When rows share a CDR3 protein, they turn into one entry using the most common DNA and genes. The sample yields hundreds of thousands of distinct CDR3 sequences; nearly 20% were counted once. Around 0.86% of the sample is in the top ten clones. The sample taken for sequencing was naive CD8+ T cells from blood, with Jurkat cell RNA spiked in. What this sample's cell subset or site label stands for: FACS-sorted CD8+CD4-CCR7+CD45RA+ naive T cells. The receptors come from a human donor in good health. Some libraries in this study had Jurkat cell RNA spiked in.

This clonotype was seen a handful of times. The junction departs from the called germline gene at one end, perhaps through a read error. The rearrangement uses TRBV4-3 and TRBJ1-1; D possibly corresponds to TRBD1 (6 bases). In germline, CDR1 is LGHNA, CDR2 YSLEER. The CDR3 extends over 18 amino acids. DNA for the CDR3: TGCGCCGGCAGCCAAGATAGCAGGGGAGGGCAGTTGAACACTGAAGCTTTCTTT. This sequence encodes CAGSQDSRGGQLNTEAFF.

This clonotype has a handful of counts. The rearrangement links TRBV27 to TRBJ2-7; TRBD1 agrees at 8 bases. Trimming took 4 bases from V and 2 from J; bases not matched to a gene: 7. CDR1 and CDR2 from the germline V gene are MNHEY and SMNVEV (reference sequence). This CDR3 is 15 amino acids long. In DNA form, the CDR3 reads TGTGCCAGCAGTTCACCCGGGACAGGACCCTACGAGCAGTACTTC. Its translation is CASSSPGTGPYEQYF.